This record covers a single T cell receptor (beta chain). Its antigen is still unknown. Trimming removed 2 bases from V and 4 bases from J; junction bases left unmatched: 3. Germline V gives CDR1 MNHNS, CDR2 SASEGT. The CDR3 sequence is 16 residues long. This specimen comes from a study of cytomegalovirus exposure and HLA in healthy donors. Study-wide results and caveats: Across HLA loci, a later analysis found differing TCR association rates, with DRB1 most and HLA-C fewest. When analyzed later, a missense DCLRE1C variant was found to be linked to TCR beta V- and J-gene trimming.

PCR amplification relied on 60 Vbeta primers (plus 13 Jbeta primers). Method: immunoSEQ multiplex PCR; TCRdb's copy keeps in-frame clones and lacks some. The data contain around 100,000 clones, roughly 80% of them singletons. The V gene is TRBV6-1, the J gene TRBJ2-7; 15 positions agree with TRBD2. This TCR derives from a man in his fifties in good health and CMV-seropositive. Material: PBMCs. The CDR3 DNA follows: TGTGCCAGCAGTGAACCTGGACTAGCGGGAGGGTACGAGCAGTACTTC. This translates into CASSEPGLAGGYEQYF.